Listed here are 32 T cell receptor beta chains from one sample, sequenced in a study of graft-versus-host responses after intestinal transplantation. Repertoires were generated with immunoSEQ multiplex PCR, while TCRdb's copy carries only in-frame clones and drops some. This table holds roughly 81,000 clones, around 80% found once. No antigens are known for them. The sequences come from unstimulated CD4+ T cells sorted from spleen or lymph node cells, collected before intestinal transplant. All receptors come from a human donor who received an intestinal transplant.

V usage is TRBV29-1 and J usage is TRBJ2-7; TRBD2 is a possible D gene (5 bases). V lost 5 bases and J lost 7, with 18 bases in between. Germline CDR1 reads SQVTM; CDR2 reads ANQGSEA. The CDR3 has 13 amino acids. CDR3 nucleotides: TGCAGCGTTAAAATCGCCGGGGTGGGGGAGCAGTACTTC. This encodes CSVKIAGVGEQYF.

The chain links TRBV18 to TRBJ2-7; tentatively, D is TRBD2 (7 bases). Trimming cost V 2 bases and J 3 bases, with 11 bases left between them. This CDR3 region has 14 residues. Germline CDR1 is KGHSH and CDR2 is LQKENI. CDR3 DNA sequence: TGTGCCAGCTCACCAACGGGGGGCGGCTACGAGCAGTACTTC. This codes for CASSPTGGGYEQYF. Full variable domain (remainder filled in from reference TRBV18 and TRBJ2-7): NAGVMQNPRHLVRRRGQEARLRCSPMKGHSHVYWYRQLPEEGLKFMVYLQKENIIDESGMPKERFSAEFPKEGPSILRIQQVVRGDSAAYFCASSPTGGGYEQYFGPGTRLTVT.

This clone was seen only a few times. The chain's CDR3 is CATSTRTGRVNEQFF. CDR3 in DNA: TGTGCCACCAGCACACGGACAGGGAGAGTAAATGAGCAGTTCTTC. The chain joins TRBV15 to TRBJ2-1; 8 bases agree with TRBD1. CDR1 is LNHNV, CDR2 YYDKDF, per germline (reference sequence). This CDR3 is 15 amino acids long. J was trimmed by 7 bases and V by 4 bases; bases with no gene match: 9.

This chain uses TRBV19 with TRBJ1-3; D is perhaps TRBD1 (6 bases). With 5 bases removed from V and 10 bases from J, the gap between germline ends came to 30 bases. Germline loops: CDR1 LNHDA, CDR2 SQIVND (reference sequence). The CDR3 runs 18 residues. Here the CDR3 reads CASSAPGTKIRDRRTIYF. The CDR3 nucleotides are TGTGCCAGTAGTGCCCCCGGGACAAAAATCCGCGACCGACGGACCATATATTTT.

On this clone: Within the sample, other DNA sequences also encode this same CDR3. CDR3 DNA: TGTGCCAGCCTCCGGGACAGCGGCACAGATACGCAGTATTTT. It codes for CASLRDSGTDTQYF. The chain has TRBV2 and TRBJ2-3, with 7 bases identical to TRBD1. Germline V gene sequence: CDR1 SNHLY, CDR2 FYNNEI. V shed 8 bases and J 1 base; nucleotides not matched to a gene: 6. The CDR3 is 14 residues long.

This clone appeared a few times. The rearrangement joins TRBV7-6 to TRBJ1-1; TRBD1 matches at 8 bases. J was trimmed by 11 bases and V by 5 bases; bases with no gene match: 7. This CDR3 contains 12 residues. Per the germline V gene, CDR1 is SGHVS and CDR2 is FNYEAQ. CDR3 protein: CASSPRQGNAFF. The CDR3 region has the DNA TGTGCCAGCAGCCCCAGACAGGGGAACGCTTTCTTT.

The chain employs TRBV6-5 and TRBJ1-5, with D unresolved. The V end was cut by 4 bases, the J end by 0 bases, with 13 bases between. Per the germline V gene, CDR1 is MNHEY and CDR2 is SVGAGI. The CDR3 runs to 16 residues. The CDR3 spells CASSSSSEYSNQPQHF. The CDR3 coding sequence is TGTGCCAGCAGTTCATCATCGGAGTATAGCAATCAGCCCCAGCATTTT.

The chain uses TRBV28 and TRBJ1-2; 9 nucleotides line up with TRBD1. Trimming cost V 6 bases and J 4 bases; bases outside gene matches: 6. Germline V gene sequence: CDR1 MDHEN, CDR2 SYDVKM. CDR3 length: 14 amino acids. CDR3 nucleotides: TGTGCCAGCAGCCCAGGGACAGGGTCCTATGGCTACACCTTC. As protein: CASSPGTGSYGYTF.

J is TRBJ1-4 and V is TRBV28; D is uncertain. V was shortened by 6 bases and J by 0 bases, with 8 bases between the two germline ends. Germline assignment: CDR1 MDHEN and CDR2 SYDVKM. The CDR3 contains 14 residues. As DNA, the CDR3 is TGTGCCAGCAGCACACTAACAACTAATGAAAAACTGTTTTTT. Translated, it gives CASSTLTTNEKLFF.

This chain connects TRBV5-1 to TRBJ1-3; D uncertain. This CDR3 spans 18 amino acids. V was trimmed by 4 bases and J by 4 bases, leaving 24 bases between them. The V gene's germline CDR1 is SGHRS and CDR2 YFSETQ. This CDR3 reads CASSPSGATERLGNTIYF. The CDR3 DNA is TGCGCCAGCAGCCCCTCGGGTGCGACCGAACGCCTGGGAAACACCATATATTTT.

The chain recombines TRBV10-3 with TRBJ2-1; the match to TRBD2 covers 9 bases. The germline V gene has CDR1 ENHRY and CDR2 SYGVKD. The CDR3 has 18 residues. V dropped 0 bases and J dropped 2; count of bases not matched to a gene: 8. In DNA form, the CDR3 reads TGTGCCATCAGTGAGTCCTACCGGGGCGGGGGGGCCTACAATGAGCAGTTCTTC. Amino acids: CAISESYRGGGAYNEQFF.

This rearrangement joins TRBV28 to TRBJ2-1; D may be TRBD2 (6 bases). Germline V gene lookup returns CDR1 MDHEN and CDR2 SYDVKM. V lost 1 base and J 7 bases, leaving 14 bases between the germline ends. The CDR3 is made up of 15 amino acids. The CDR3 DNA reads TGTGCCAGCAGTTTATCCGGTGCAGGGAGGAATGAGCAGTTCTTC. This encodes CASSLSGAGRNEQFF.

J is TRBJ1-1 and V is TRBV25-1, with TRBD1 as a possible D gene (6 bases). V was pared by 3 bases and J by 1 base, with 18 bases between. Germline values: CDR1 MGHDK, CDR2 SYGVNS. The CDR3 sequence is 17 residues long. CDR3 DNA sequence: TGTGCCAGCAGTGAGTTCTTCCCGGGACAAAAGAACACTGAAGCTTTCTTT. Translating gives CASSEFFPGQKNTEAFF.

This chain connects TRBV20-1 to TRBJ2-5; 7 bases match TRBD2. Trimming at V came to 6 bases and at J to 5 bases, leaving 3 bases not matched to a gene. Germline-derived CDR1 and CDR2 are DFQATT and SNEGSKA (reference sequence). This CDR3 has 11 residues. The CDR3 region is CSAMTSETQYF. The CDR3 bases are TGCAGTGCCATGACTAGCGAGACCCAGTACTTC.

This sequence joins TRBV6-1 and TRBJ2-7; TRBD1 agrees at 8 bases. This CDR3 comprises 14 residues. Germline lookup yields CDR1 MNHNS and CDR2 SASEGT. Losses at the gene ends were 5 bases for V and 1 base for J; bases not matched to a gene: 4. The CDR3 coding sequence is TGTGCCAGCAGTCCGCGGGACAGGTCCTACGAGCAGTACTTC. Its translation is CASSPRDRSYEQYF.

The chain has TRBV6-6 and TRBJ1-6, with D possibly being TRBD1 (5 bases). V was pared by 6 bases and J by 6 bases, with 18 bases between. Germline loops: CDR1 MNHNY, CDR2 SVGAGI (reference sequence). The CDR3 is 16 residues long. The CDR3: CASSPGLGGGNSPLHF. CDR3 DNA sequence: TGTGCCAGCAGCCCGGGCCTCGGGGGGGGTAATTCACCCCTCCACTTT.

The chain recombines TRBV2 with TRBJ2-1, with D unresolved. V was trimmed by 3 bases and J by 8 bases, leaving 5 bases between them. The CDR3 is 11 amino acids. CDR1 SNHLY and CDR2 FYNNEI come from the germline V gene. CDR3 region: CASSDTDEQFF. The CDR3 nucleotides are TGTGCCAGCAGTGATACGGATGAGCAGTTCTTC.

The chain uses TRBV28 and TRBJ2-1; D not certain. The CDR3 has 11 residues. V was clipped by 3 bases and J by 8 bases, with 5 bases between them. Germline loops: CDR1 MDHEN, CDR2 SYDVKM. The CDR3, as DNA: TGTGCCAGCAGTTTGGTAGATGAGCAGTTCTTC. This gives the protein CASSLVDEQFF.

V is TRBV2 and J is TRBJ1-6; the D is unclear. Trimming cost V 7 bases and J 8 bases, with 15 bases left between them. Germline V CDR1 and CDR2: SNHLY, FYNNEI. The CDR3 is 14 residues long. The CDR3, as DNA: TGTGCCAGCAATACAGAGGGAGGGTATTCACCCCTCCACTTT. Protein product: CASNTEGGYSPLHF.

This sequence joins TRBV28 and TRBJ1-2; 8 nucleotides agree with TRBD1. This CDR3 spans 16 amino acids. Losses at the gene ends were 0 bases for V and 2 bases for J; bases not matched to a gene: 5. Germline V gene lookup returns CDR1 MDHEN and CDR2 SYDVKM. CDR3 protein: CASSLWDQGANYGYTF. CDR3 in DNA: TGTGCCAGCAGTTTATGGGATCAGGGGGCAAACTATGGCTACACCTTC.

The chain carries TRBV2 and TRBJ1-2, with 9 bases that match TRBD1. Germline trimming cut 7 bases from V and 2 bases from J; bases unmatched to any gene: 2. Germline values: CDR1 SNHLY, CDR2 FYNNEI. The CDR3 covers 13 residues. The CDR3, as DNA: TGTGCCAGCAAAGGACAGGGGAACTATGGCTACACCTTC. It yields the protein CASKGQGNYGYTF.

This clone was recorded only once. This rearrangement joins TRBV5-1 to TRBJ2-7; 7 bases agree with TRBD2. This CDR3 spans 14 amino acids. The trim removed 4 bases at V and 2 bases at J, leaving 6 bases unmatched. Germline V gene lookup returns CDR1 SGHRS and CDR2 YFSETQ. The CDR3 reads CASSEGTTAYEQYF. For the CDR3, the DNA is TGCGCCAGCAGCGAGGGGACTACCGCCTACGAGCAGTACTTC.

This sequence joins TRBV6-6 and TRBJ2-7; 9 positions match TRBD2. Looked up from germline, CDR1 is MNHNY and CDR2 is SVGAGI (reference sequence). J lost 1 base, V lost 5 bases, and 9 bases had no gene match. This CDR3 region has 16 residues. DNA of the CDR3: TGTGCCAGCAGTCGCACTAGCGCGGGGGGGTCCTACGAGCAGTACTTC. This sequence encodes CASSRTSAGGSYEQYF.

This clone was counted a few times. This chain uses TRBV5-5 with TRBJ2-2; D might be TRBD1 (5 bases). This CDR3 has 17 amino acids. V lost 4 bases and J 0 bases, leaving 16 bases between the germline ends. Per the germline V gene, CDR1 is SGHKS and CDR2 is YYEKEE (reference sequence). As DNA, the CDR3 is TGTGCCAGCAGCACTATTAGGGGCCCCGCGAACACCGGGGAGCTGTTTTTT. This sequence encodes CASSTIRGPANTGELFF. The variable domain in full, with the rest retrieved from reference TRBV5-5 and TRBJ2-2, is DAGVTQSPTHLIKTRGQQVTLRCSPISGHKSVSWYQQVLGQGPQFIFQYYEKEERGRGNFPDRFSARQFPNYSSELNVNALLLGDSALYLCASSTIRGPANTGELFFGEGSRLTVL.

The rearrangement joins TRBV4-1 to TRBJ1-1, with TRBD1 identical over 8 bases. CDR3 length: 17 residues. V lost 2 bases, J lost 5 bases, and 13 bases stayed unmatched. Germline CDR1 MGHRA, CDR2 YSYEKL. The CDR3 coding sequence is TGCGCCAGCAGCCAAAGTCCCCAGGGCAGGGGGCTTACTGAAGCTTTCTTT. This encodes CASSQSPQGRGLTEAFF.

This CDR3 reads CASTIPLVGEGETQYF. CDR3 DNA sequence: TGTGCCAGCACTATACCTCTAGTGGGGGAGGGAGAGACCCAGTACTTC. The chain employs TRBV27 and TRBJ2-5, with 7 bases identical to TRBD2. The length of the CDR3 is 16 residues. CDR1 MNHEY and CDR2 SMNVEV come from the germline V gene (reference sequence). After removal of 7 bases from V and 4 bases from J, the junction contained 15 bases not matched to a gene.

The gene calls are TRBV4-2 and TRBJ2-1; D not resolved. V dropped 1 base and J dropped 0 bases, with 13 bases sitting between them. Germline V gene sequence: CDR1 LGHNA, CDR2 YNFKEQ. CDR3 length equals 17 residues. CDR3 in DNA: TGTGCCAGCAGCCAAGGCGTCACCAGGTACTCCTACAATGAGCAGTTCTTC. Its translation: CASSQGVTRYSYNEQFF.

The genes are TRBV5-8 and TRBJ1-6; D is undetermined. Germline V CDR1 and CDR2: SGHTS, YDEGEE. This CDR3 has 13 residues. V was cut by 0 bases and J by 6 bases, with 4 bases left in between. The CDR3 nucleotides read TGTGCCAGCAGCTTGGGAGCTAATTCACCCCTCCACTTT. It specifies CASSLGANSPLHF.

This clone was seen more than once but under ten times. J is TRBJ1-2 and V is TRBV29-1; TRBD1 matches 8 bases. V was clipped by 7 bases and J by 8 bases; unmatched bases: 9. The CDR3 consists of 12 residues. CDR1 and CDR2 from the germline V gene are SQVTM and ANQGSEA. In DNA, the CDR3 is TGCAGCGCAGGACAGGGCGGAGGAGGCTACACCTTC. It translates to CSAGQGGGGYTF.

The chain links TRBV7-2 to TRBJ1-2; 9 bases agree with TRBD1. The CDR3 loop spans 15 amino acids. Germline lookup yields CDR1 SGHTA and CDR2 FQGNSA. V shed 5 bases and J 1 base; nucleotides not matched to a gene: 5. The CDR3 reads CASSPQGALNYGYTF. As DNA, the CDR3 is TGTGCCAGCAGCCCACAGGGGGCACTTAACTATGGCTACACCTTC.

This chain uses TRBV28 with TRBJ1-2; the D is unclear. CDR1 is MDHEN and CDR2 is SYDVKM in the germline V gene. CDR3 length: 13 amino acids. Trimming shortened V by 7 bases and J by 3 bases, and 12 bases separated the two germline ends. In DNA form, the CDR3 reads TGTGCCAGCACGGCGGCAGTCGACTATGGCTACACCTTC. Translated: CASTAAVDYGYTF.

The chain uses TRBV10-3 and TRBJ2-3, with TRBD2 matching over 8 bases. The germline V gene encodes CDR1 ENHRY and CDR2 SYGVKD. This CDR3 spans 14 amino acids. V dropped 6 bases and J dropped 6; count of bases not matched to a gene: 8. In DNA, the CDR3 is TGTGCCATCAGGGGAACTAGCGGAGGGGATACGCAGTATTTT. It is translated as CAIRGTSGGDTQYF.